One T cell receptor (beta chain) is described in this entry. The antigen is not known. The data derive from a study of T-cell memory formation after mild COVID-19. Sample barcodes and UMIs were carried by the TCR alpha and TCR beta cDNA libraries that 5'RACE generated with constant-segment primers. Each CDR3 protein gets one entry after TCRdb re-called the 5' RACE reads with MiXCR. Seen here are about 560,000 distinct CDR3 sequences, about 18% observed once, and the top ten hold just over 8%. Study results and limitations: Clones contracting across day 15 to 85 had a balanced CD4/CD8 profile; later expanding clones leaned CD4+. For second-wave clones that peaked at day 37, SARS-CoV-2 specificity went unverified.

From germline, CDR1 is SQVTM and CDR2 ANQGSEA. CDR3 length: 13 residues. The V end lost 3 bases, the J end lost 7 bases, and 15 bases lay between the germline ends. The sequencing sample was made of PBMCs or a T cell subset sorted from them (not recorded which). The TCR originated in an adult woman who had mild COVID-19 (a few samples of this study predate the infection). Cell type and time point are not known. The rearrangement joins TRBV29-1 to TRBJ2-5; maybe TRBD1 (6 bases). In DNA, the CDR3 is TGCAGCGTTGAGGACTTGCAGGGGCGGACCCAGTACTTC. Translating it yields CSVEDLQGRTQYF.